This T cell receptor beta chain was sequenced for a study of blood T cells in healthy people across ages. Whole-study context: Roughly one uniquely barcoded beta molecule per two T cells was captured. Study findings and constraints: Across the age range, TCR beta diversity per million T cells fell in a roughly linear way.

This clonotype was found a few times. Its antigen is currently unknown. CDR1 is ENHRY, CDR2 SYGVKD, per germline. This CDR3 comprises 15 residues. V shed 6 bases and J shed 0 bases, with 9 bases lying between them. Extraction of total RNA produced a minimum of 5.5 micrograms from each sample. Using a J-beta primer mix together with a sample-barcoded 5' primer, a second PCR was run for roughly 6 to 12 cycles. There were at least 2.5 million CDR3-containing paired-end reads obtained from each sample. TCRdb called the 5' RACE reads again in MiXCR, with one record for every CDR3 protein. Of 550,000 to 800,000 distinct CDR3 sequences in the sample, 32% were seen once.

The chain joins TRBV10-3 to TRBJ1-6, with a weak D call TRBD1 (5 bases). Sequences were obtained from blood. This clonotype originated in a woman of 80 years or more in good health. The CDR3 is CAIRGGSSYNSPLHF. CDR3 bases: TGTGCCATCAGGGGGGGTAGCTCCTATAATTCACCCCTCCACTTT.